A selection of T cell receptor beta chains follows, all from one sample in a study of T cell responses to AZD1222 COVID-19 vaccine. Using immunoSEQ multiplex PCR, the repertoire was profiled, and TCRdb retains in-frame clones only, with some absent. The sample has approximately 150,000 clones, 85% to 90% seen once. The material sequenced was peripheral blood, taken 28 days after the second AZD1222 dose. These receptors were collected from an adult who received the AZD1222 COVID-19 vaccine. CDR3s include the opening cysteine and the closing phenylalanine or tryptophan. A D gene is named only where the DNA matches it firmly. Only part of the rows carry a size: once, few, many, or a class if the clone is expanded.

- | 16 | TRBJ2-3 | TRBV9 | TRBD1 | CASSVAGTGGSDTQYF | TGTGCCAGCAGCGTAGCTGGGACAGGGGGATCAGATACGCAGTATTTT
- | 15 | TRBJ2-1 | TRBV10-2 | TRBD2 | CASRTAGVRYNEQFF | TGCGCCAGCAGAACAGCGGGGGTTCGGTACAATGAGCAGTTCTTC
- | 15 | TRBJ1-1 | TRBV5-1 | - | CASSLVGASNTEAFF | TGCGCCAGCAGCTTGGTGGGGGCTTCGAACACTGAAGCTTTCTTT
once | 18 | TRBJ2-7 | TRBV14 | TRBD1 | CASSLGTGGSIFSYEQYF | TGTGCCAGCAGCCTCGGGACAGGGGGCTCCATTTTCTCCTACGAGCAGTACTTC
few | 12 | TRBJ1-3 | TRBV6-5 | - | CATLTTGNTIYF | TGTGCCACCCTAACAACTGGAAACACCATATATTTT
once | 19 | TRBJ2-5 | TRBV7-2 | - | CASSWASATLFDVQETQYF | TGTGCCAGCAGCTGGGCTAGCGCGACCCTATTCGACGTACAAGAGACCCAGTACTTC
- | 18 | TRBJ2-1 | TRBV14 | TRBD2 | CASSPFRTTSGSSNEQFF | TGTGCCAGCAGCCCCTTCCGAACGACTAGCGGGAGTAGCAATGAGCAGTTCTTC
- | 13 | TRBJ1-5 | TRBV7-8 | - | CASSLLVGQPQHF | TGTGCCAGCAGCTTATTGGTCGGCCAGCCCCAGCATTTT
- | 13 | TRBJ2-7 | TRBV5-8 | - | CASSLGRSYEQYF | TGTGCCAGCAGCTTGGGCCGTTCCTACGAGCAGTACTTC
few | 14 | TRBJ2-2 | TRBV10-1 | TRBD2 | CASTGGRGTGELFF | TGCGCCAGCACCGGCGGGAGGGGCACCGGGGAGCTGTTTTTT
once | 10 | TRBJ2-5 | TRBV6-5 | - | CASGRETQYF | TGTGCCAGCGGGCGGGAGACCCAGTACTTC
- | 14 | TRBJ2-7 | TRBV5-8 | - | CASSLVPENYEQYF | TGTGCCAGCAGCTTGGTCCCAGAAAACTACGAGCAGTACTTC
once | 14 | TRBJ2-1 | TRBV30 | - | CAWSVGGYYNEQFF | TGTGCCTGGAGTGTGGGGGGTTACTACAATGAGCAGTTCTTC
- | 14 | TRBJ2-7 | TRBV7-9 | - | CASSLPGQSYEQYF | TGTGCCAGCAGCTTACCAGGACAGAGCTACGAGCAGTACTTC
once | 13 | TRBJ1-2 | TRBV7-2 | - | CASSFDNYYGYTF | TGTGCCAGCAGCTTCGACAACTACTATGGCTACACCTTC
- | 15 | TRBJ2-3 | TRBV21-1 | - | CASSKKGQGTDTQYF | TGTGCCAGCAGCAAAAAGGGGCAGGGGACAGATACGCAGTATTTT
- | 14 | TRBJ2-4 | TRBV7-9 | TRBD2 | CAGAPGGTKNIQYF | TGTGCCGGGGCCCCGGGGGGAACCAAAAACATTCAGTACTTC
- | 17 | TRBJ2-5 | TRBV13 | - | CASSGGPGQPYQETQYF | TGTGCCAGCAGCGGGGGGCCGGGGCAGCCGTACCAAGAGACCCAGTACTTC
- | 14 | TRBJ1-2 | TRBV7-9 | - | CASSLVWGEGGYTF | TGTGCCAGCAGCTTAGTTTGGGGGGAGGGCGGCTACACCTTC
- | 15 | TRBJ2-1 | TRBV19 | TRBD2 | CASRILAGSLGEQFF | TGTGCCAGTAGAATACTAGCGGGGTCCTTGGGTGAGCAGTTCTTC
once | 15 | TRBJ1-5 | TRBV2 | - | CASSEDRANYQPQHF | TGTGCCAGCAGTGAAGACAGGGCGAATTATCAGCCCCAGCATTTT
- | 12 | TRBJ2-3 | TRBV2 | - | CASSEEPGAQYF | TGTGCCAGCAGTGAAGAACCAGGGGCGCAGTATTTT
- | 17 | TRBJ1-6 | TRBV10-1 | TRBD1 | CASSAFLPGQGESPLHF | TGCGCCAGCAGTGCGTTCCTACCGGGACAGGGGGAATCACCCCTCCACTTT
- | 13 | TRBJ2-4 | TRBV11-2 | - | CASSSGRGNIQYF | TGTGCCAGCAGCAGTGGCCGTGGAAACATTCAGTACTTC
once | 17 | TRBJ1-2 | TRBV18 | - | CASSRPAEAALSRGYTF | TGTGCCAGCTCACGGCCGGCCGAGGCAGCCCTTTCGAGAGGCTACACCTTC
- | 12 | TRBJ1-2 | TRBV5-1 | - | CASSSTVNGYTF | TGCGCCAGCAGCTCGACAGTCAATGGCTACACCTTC
- | 15 | TRBJ2-1 | TRBV3-1/TRBV3-2 | - | CASKNDPSSYNEQFF | TGTGCCAGCAAAAACGATCCTAGCTCCTACAATGAGCAGTTCTTC
- | 13 | TRBJ1-1 | TRBV11-2 | - | CATGRTINTEAFF | TGTGCCACGGGAAGGACAATTAACACTGAAGCTTTCTTT
- | 12 | TRBJ2-1 | TRBV29-1 | TRBD2 | CSGEGLAIEQFF | TGCAGCGGGGAGGGATTAGCCATAGAGCAGTTCTTC
- | 19 | TRBJ2-3 | TRBV10-3 | - | CAISESNGAQEIWADTQYF | TGTGCCATCAGTGAGTCTAACGGTGCACAGGAGATATGGGCAGATACGCAGTATTTT
- | 16 | TRBJ2-3 | TRBV7-9 | - | CASSLAGSVPTDTQYF | TGTGCCAGCAGCTTAGCGGGTAGCGTACCCACAGATACGCAGTATTTT
- | 15 | TRBJ1-5 | TRBV15 | TRBD1 | CATSRGDLRGQPQHF | TGTGCCACCAGCAGAGGGGACCTCAGGGGGCAGCCCCAGCATTTT
- | 14 | TRBJ2-5 | TRBV7-9 | - | CASSGDLYQETQYF | TGTGCCAGCAGCGGAGACTTGTACCAAGAGACCCAGTACTTC
- | 16 | TRBJ2-3 | TRBV5-1 | - | CASSPGTLSSTDTQYF | TGCGCCAGCAGCCCGGGGACTTTATCTAGCACAGATACGCAGTATTTT
- | 14 | TRBJ1-4 | TRBV2 | - | CASINSRGNEKLFF | TGTGCCAGCATCAATTCTAGGGGGAATGAAAAACTGTTTTTT
- | 14 | TRBJ1-4 | TRBV6-5 | - | CASRLVRTNEKLFF | TGTGCCAGCAGACTAGTGCGGACAAATGAAAAACTGTTTTTT
- | 13 | TRBJ2-5 | TRBV2 | - | CASSDQTVETQYF | TGTGCCAGCAGTGACCAGACTGTTGAGACCCAGTACTTC
- | 15 | TRBJ1-1 | TRBV3-1/TRBV3-2 | - | CASSLAGALNTEAFF | TGTGCCAGCAGCCTGGCTGGAGCCTTAAACACTGAAGCTTTCTTT
few | 17 | TRBJ1-5 | TRBV5-1 | TRBD1 | CASSPGGAGGLNQPQHF | TGCGCCAGCAGCCCGGGGGGCGCAGGGGGCCTCAATCAGCCCCAGCATTTT
- | 15 | TRBJ2-2 | TRBV24-1 | - | CATSDFGANTGELFF | TGTGCCACCAGTGATTTCGGGGCGAACACCGGGGAGCTGTTTTTT
- | 16 | TRBJ2-7 | TRBV27 | - | CASSLGEATSRFEQYF | TGTGCCAGCAGCTTGGGAGAGGCGACTAGTCGTTTCGAGCAGTACTTC
- | 15 | TRBJ1-2 | TRBV28 | TRBD1 | CASSANRGRGYGYTF | TGTGCCAGCAGTGCGAACAGGGGGCGAGGCTATGGCTACACCTTC
- | 14 | TRBJ2-7 | TRBV7-2 | TRBD2 | CASRLAGGPGEQYF | TGTGCCAGCAGACTGGCGGGGGGGCCCGGGGAGCAGTACTTC
- | 14 | TRBJ1-3 | TRBV7-9 | - | CASSLAVPEDTIYF | TGTGCCAGCAGCTTAGCGGTCCCTGAGGACACCATATATTTT
- | 13 | TRBJ1-2 | TRBV19 | TRBD1 | CASSPSGQDGYTF | TGTGCCAGTAGTCCGAGCGGACAGGATGGCTACACCTTC
- | 14 | TRBJ2-2 | TRBV27 | - | CASSSPRLTGELFF | TGTGCCAGCAGTTCCCCTCGACTCACCGGGGAGCTGTTTTTT
- | 15 | TRBJ2-3 | TRBV24-1 | - | CATSEGSIRTDTQYF | TGTGCCACCAGTGAAGGCTCTATCCGCACAGATACGCAGTATTTT
- | 14 | TRBJ2-7 | TRBV19 | - | CATLGRTNPYEQYF | TGTGCCACCTTGGGGCGGACGAATCCCTACGAGCAGTACTTC
- | 12 | TRBJ2-1 | TRBV3-1/TRBV3-2 | - | CASSQAGNEQFF | TGTGCCAGCAGCCAGGCCGGGAATGAGCAGTTCTTC
many | 14 | TRBJ1-4 | TRBV5-6 | - | CASSLGDTNEKLFF | TGTGCCAGCAGCTTGGGGGACACTAATGAAAAACTGTTTTTT
- | 13 | TRBJ1-2 | TRBV5-1 | - | CASSLGAIDGYTF | TGCGCCAGCAGCTTGGGGGCAATAGATGGCTACACCTTC
- | 14 | TRBJ1-1 | TRBV3-1/TRBV3-2 | - | CASSQDRGNTEAFF | TGTGCCAGCAGCCAAGATAGGGGGAACACTGAAGCTTTCTTT
- | 14 | TRBJ2-7 | TRBV5-4 | - | CASSPRGGSYEQYF | TGTGCCAGCAGCCCACGGGGCGGATCCTACGAGCAGTACTTC
once | 15 | TRBJ2-5 | TRBV7-7 | TRBD1 | CASSRRQGPQETQYF | TGTGCTAGCAGCAGACGACAGGGACCTCAAGAGACCCAGTACTTC
- | 13 | TRBJ2-5 | TRBV5-1 | - | CASSLEPLETQYF | TGCGCCAGCAGCTTGGAGCCATTAGAGACCCAGTACTTC